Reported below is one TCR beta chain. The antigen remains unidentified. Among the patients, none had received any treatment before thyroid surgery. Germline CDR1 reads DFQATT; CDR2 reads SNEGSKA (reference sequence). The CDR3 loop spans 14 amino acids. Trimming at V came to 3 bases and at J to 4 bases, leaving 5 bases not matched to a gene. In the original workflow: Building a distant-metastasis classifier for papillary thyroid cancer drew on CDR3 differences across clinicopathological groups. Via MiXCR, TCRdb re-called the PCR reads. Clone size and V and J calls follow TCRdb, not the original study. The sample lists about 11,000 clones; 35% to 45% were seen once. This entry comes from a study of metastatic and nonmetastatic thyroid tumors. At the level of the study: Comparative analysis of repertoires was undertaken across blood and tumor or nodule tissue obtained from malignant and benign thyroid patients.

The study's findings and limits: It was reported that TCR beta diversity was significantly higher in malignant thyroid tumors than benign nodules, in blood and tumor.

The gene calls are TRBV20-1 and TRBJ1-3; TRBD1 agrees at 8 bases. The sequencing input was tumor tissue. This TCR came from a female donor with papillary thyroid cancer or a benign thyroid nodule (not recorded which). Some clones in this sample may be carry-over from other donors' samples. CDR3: CSAREDRGGNTIYF. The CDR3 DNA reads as TGCAGTGCTAGGGAAGACAGGGGCGGAAACACCATATATTTT.